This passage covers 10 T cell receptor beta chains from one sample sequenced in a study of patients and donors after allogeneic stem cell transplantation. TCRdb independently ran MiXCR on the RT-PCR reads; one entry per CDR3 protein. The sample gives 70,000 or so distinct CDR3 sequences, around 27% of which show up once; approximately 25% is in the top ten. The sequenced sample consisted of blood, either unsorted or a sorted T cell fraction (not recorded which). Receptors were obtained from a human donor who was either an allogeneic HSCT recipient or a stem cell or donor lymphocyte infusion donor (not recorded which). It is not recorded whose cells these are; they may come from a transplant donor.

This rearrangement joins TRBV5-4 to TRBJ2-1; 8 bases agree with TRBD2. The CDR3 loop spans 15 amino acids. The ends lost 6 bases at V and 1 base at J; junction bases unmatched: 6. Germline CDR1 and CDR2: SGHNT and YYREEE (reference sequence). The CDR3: CASTPTSGSYNEQFF. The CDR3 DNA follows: TGTGCCAGCACCCCTACTAGCGGTTCCTACAATGAGCAGTTCTTC.

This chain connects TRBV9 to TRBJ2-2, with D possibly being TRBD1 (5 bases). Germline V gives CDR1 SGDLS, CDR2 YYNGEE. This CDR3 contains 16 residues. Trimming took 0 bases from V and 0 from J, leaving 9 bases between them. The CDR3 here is CASSVVSGSNTGELFF. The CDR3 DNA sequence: TGTGCCAGCAGCGTAGTTTCAGGGTCGAACACCGGGGAGCTGTTTTTT.

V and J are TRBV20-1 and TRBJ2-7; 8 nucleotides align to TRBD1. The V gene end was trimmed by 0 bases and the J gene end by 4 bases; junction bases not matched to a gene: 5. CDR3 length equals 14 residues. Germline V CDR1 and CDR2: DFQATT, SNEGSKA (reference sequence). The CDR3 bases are TGCAGTGCTAGAGATCTGAGGACAGGGTACGAGCAGTACTTC. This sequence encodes CSARDLRTGYEQYF.

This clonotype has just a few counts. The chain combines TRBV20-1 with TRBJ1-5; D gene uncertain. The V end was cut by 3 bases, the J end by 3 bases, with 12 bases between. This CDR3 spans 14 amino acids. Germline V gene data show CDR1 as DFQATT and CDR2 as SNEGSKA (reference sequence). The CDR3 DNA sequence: TGCAGTGCTAGTCGTTTTGAGTCCAATCAGCCCCAGCATTTT. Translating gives CSASRFESNQPQHF.

The DNA of the CDR3 is TGTGCCAGCAGCTTAACCTGGCGTAGTGAGCAGTTCTTC. This translates into CASSLTWRSEQFF. The chain combines TRBV7-2 with TRBJ2-1, with D uncertain. The CDR3 contains 13 residues. Germline V gene lookup returns CDR1 SGHTA and CDR2 FQGNSA. V was cut by 2 bases and J by 9 bases, with 11 bases left in between.

The CDR3, as DNA: TGTGCCAGCAGTTTAGGGGACAGGGATCACTACGAGCAGTACTTC. Translated, it gives CASSLGDRDHYEQYF. The chain joins TRBV12-3 or TRBV12-4 to TRBJ2-7; TRBD1 agrees at 9 bases. V was clipped by 1 base and J by 3 bases; unmatched bases: 4. The CDR3 is 15 residues long.

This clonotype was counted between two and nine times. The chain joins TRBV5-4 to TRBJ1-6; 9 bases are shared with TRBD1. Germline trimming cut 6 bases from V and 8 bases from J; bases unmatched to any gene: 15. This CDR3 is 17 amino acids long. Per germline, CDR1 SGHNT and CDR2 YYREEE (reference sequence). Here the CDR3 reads CASTTLRATGGDSPLHF. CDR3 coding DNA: TGTGCCAGCACCACCCTTCGGGCCACAGGGGGCGATTCACCCCTCCACTTT.

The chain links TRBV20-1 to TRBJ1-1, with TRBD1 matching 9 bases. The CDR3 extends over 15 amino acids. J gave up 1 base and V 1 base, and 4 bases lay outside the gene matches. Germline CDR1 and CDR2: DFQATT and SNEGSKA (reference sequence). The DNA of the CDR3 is TGCAGTGCTAGAGGACAGGGGGGTGCGAACACTGAAGCTTTCTTT. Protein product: CSARGQGGANTEAFF.

This CDR3 is CASSLAGAPYF. CDR3 DNA sequence: TGTGCCAGCAGTTTGGCGGGGGCCCCGTATTTT. V usage is TRBV12-3 or TRBV12-4 and J usage is TRBJ2-3; tentative D call: TRBD2 (7 bases). The CDR3 is 11 residues long. Trimming left V 3 bases short and J 14 bases short, with 12 bases between.

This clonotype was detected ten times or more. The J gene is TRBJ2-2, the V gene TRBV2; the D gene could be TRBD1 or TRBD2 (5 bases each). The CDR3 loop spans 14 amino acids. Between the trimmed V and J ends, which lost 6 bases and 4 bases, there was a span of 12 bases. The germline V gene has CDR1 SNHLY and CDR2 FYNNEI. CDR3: CASRGTDFTGELFF. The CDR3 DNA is TGTGCCAGCAGGGGGACGGATTTCACCGGGGAGCTGTTTTTT.